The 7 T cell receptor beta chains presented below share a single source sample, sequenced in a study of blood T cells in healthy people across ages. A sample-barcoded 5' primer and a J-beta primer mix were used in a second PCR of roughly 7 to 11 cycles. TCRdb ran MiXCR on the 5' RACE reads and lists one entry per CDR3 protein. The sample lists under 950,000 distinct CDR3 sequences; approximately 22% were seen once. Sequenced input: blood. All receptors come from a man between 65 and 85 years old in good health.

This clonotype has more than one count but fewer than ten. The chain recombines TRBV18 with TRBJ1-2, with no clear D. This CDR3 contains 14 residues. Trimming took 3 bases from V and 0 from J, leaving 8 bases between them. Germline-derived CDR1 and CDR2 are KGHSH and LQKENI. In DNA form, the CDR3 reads TGTGCCAGCTCACCGTCGGCTGCTAACTATGGCTACACCTTC. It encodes CASSPSAANYGYTF. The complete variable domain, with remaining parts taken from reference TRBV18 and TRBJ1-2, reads NAGVMQNPRHLVRRRGQEARLRCSPMKGHSHVYWYRQLPEEGLKFMVYLQKENIIDESGMPKERFSAEFPKEGPSILRIQQVVRGDSAAYFCASSPSAANYGYTFGSGTRLTVV.

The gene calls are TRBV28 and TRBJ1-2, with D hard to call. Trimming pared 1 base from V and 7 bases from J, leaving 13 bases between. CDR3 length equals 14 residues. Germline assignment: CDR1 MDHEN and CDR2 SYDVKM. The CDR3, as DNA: TGTGCCAGCAGTTTATTGCGCAGGTCATTTGGCTACACCTTC. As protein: CASSLLRRSFGYTF.

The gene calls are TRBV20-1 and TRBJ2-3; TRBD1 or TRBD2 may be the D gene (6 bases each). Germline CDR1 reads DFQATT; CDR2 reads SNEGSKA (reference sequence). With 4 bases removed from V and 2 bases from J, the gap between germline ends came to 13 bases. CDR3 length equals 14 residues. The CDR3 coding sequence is TGCAGTGCTAAATGGGGGGCCGCCACAGATACGCAGTATTTT. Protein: CSAKWGAATDTQYF.

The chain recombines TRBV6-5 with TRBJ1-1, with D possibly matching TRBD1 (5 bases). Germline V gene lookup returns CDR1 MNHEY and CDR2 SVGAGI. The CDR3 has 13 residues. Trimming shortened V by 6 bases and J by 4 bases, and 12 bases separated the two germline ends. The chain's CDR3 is CASRNRIATEAFF. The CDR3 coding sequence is TGTGCCAGCAGAAACAGGATAGCCACTGAAGCTTTCTTT.

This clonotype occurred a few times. CDR3 residues: CASRETNEKLFF. In DNA, the CDR3 is TGCGCCAGCCGGGAAACTAATGAAAAACTGTTTTTT. V usage is TRBV4-1 and J usage is TRBJ1-4; D is undetermined. The germline V and J ends were trimmed by 8 bases and 1 base, with 5 bases remaining between them. CDR3 length: 12 amino acids. CDR1 and CDR2 from the germline V gene are MGHRA and YSYEKL.

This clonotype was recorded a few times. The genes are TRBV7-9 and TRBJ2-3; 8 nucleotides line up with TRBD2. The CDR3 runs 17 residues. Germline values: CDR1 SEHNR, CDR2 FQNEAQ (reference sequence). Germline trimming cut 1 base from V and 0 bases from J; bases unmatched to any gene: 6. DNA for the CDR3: TGTGCCAGCAGCTTAGGATTAGCGGGGAAGAGCACAGATACGCAGTATTTT. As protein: CASSLGLAGKSTDTQYF.

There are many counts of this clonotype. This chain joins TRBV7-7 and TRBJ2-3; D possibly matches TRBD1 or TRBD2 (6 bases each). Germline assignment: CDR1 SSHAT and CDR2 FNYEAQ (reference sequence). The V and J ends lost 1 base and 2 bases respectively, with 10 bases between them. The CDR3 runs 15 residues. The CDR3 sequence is CASSLGGGPTDTQYF. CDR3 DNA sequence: TGTGCCAGCAGCTTAGGAGGGGGGCCCACAGATACGCAGTATTTT.